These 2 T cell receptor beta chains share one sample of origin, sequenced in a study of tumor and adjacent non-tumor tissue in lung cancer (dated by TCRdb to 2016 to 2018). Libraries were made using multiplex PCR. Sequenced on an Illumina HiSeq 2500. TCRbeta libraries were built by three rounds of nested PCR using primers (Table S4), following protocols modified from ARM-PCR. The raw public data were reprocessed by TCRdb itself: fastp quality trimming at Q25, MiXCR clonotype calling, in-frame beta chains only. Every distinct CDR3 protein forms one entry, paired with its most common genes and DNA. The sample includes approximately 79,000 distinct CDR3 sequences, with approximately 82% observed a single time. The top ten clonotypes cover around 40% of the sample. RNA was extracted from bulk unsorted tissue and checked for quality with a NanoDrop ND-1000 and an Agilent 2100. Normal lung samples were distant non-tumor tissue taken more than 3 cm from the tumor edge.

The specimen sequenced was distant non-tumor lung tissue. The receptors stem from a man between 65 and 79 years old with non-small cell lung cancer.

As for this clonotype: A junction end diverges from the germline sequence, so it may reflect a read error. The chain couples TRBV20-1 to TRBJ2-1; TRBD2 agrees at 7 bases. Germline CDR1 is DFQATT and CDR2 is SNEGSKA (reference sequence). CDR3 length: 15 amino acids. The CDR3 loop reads CGATYRLAAGNEQFF. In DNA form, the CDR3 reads TGCGGTGCTACCTACCGACTAGCAGCAGGCAATGAGCAGTTCTTC.

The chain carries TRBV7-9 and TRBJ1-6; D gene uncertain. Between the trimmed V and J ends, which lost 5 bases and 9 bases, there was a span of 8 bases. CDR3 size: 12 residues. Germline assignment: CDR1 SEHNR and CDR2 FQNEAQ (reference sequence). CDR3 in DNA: TGTGCCAGCAGCATCATTGGTTCACCCCTCCACTTT. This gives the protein CASSIIGSPLHF.